The 21 T cell receptor beta chains reported below all come from one sample, sequenced in a study of T cells in Graves' hyperthyroidism and ophthalmopathy. It was RNA transcripts that yielded the amplified TCR beta CDR3 regions. HTBI primers were employed in a first-round RT-PCR of the TCR CDR3. TCRdb analysed the multiplex PCR reads with MiXCR anew, one entry per CDR3 protein. This table has nearly 600,000 distinct CDR3 sequences, about 15% appearing once. The sample taken for sequencing was blood. The source is a young woman with Graves' hyperthyroidism that later progressed to Graves' ophthalmopathy.

This clonotype was picked up many times. V usage is TRBV20-1 and J usage is TRBJ1-2; D is uncertain. The germline V gene has CDR1 DFQATT and CDR2 SNEGSKA (reference sequence). V lost 0 bases and J 11 bases, leaving 10 bases between the germline ends. The CDR3 is 11 residues long. The CDR3 nucleotides are TGCAGTGCTAGAGATTTAGCAGAATACACCTTC. Encoded protein: CSARDLAEYTF.

The genes are TRBV15 and TRBJ2-1; D is perhaps TRBD2 (5 bases). Germline-derived CDR1 and CDR2 are LNHNV and YYDKDF (reference sequence). V lost 1 base, J lost 10 bases, and 14 bases lay in between. CDR3 length: 14 residues. DNA of the CDR3: TGTGCCACCAGCAGAGTTGTGGGAGACGGGGAGCAGTTCTTC. Translated: CATSRVVGDGEQFF. Complete variable domain (other parts from reference TRBV15 and TRBJ2-1): DAMVIQNPRYQVTQFGKPVTLSCSQTLNHNVMYWYQQKSSQAPKLLFHYYDKDFNNEADTPDNFQSRRPNTSFCFLDIRSPGLGDTAMYLCATSRVVGDGEQFFGPGTRLTVL.

In its sample, this clonotype was seen many times. The gene calls are TRBV20-1 and TRBJ1-5; D may be TRBD1 (5 bases). V was clipped by 4 bases and J by 4 bases, with 17 bases between them. CDR3 length: 15 residues. CDR1 DFQATT and CDR2 SNEGSKA come from the germline V gene (reference sequence). The CDR3 DNA reads TGCAGTGCTATACCGGGACGAATTTTAAATCAGCCCCAGCATTTT. It specifies CSAIPGRILNQPQHF.

This clonotype was counted ten times or more. One junction end disagrees with the germline gene, perhaps due to a read error. The chain carries TRBV5-1 and TRBJ1-4; D might be TRBD1 (5 bases). Germline CDR1 is SGHRS and CDR2 is YFSETQ. This CDR3 has 14 residues. This chain's CDR3 is CASSLGTGGEKLFF. As DNA, the CDR3 is TGTGCCAGCAGTTTAGGCACAGGAGGTGAAAAACTGTTTTTT.

This chain links TRBV20-1 with TRBJ2-1, with D unresolved. V shed 0 bases and J shed 6 bases, with 9 bases lying between them. Per germline, CDR1 DFQATT and CDR2 SNEGSKA (reference sequence). This CDR3 contains 13 residues. CDR3 sequence: CSARDPRRNEQFF. In nucleotides, the CDR3 is TGCAGTGCTAGAGATCCCAGACGCAATGAGCAGTTCTTC.

This clonotype was observed many times. The rearrangement links TRBV12-3 or TRBV12-4 to TRBJ1-1, with D perhaps TRBD1 (6 bases). CDR3 length: 16 residues. V lost 6 bases and J 7 bases, leaving 24 bases between the germline ends. CDR3 bases: TGTGCCAGCAGGCAGTACGGCTTTGGACAGACCAATGAAGCTTTCTTT. Its translation is CASRQYGFGQTNEAFF.

In its sample, this clonotype was seen many times. This chain uses TRBV27 with TRBJ1-6; D is uncertain. Trimming stripped 4 bases from V and 5 bases from J, with 9 bases between. In germline, CDR1 is MNHEY, CDR2 SMNVEV (reference sequence). The CDR3 covers 14 residues. The CDR3 protein is CASSSPQNNSPLHF. For the CDR3, the DNA is TGTGCCAGCAGTTCCCCACAGAATAATTCACCCCTCCACTTT.

The chain recombines TRBV28 with TRBJ1-5; 8 bases are a match to TRBD1. The trim removed 5 bases at V and 6 bases at J, leaving 9 bases unmatched. Germline V gives CDR1 MDHEN, CDR2 SYDVKM. This CDR3 comprises 15 residues. In DNA form, the CDR3 reads TGTGCCAGCAGTCCAGGACAGGGAGGTGGTCAGCCCCAGCATTTT. This sequence encodes CASSPGQGGGQPQHF.

With regard to this clonotype: One junction end disagrees with the germline gene, perhaps due to a read error. The chain recombines TRBV6-2 or TRBV6-3 with TRBJ2-1, with TRBD2 matching over 9 bases. The CDR3 length is 15 residues. CDR1 MNHEY and CDR2 SVGEGT come from the germline V gene. CDR3 loop: CTSRAWREGYNEQFF. CDR3 in DNA: TGTACCAGCAGAGCCTGGCGGGAGGGGTACAATGAGCAGTTCTTC.

This clonotype was seen ten or more times. This chain connects TRBV11-2 to TRBJ2-7, with 9 bases that match TRBD2. Germline lookup yields CDR1 SGHAT and CDR2 FQNNGV. V lost 3 bases to trimming and J lost 2 bases; unmatched junction nucleotides: 2. This CDR3 comprises 14 residues. CDR3 sequence reads: CASSLTSGAYEQYF. CDR3 DNA sequence: TGTGCCAGCAGCTTGACTAGCGGCGCCTACGAGCAGTACTTC.

This clonotype has ten or more counts. The rearrangement joins TRBV7-3 to TRBJ2-3; TRBD2 matches 8 bases. There are 16 residues in the CDR3. Germline V gene lookup returns CDR1 SGHTA and CDR2 FQGTGA. V gave up 1 base and J gave up 3 bases; unmatched junction bases: 6. The CDR3 bases are TGTGCCAGCAGCTTAAATCCAGCGGGAGAAACAGATACGCAGTATTTT. It translates to CASSLNPAGETDTQYF.

The chain uses TRBV6-1 and TRBJ2-2, with D maybe TRBD1 (5 bases). The CDR3 totals 13 residues. V was clipped by 8 bases and J by 3 bases, with 10 bases between them. The germline CDR1 and CDR2 sequences are MNHNS and SASEGT. CDR3 sequence (DNA): TGTGCCAGCGGGCAGGGTTACACCGGGGAGCTGTTTTTT. Translating gives CASGQGYTGELFF.

This clonotype was seen ten or more times. The chain combines TRBV7-2 with TRBJ2-3; the match to TRBD2 covers 11 bases. Germline V gives CDR1 SGHTA, CDR2 FQGNSA. With V trimmed by 1 base and J by 3 bases, 24 bases remained unmatched. This CDR3 is 23 amino acids long. CDR3 coding DNA: TGTGCCAGCAGCTTAGAATCCATTAGCGGGAGGGCCGTCATTATTAGTGGTACAGATACGCAGTATTTT. Amino acids: CASSLESISGRAVIISGTDTQYF. Drawing the rest from reference TRBV7-2 and TRBJ2-3, the complete variable domain is GAGVSQSPSNKVTEKGKDVELRCDPISGHTALYWYRQSLGQGLEFLIYFQGNSAPDKSGLPSDRFSAERTGGSVSTLTIQRTQQEDSAVYLCASSLESISGRAVIISGTDTQYFGPGTRLTVL.

Of note for this clonotype: A much larger clone is a single base away; this may be a read error. The V and J genes are TRBV6-1 and TRBJ2-3; D gene ambiguous. The CDR3 sequence is 12 residues long. Per germline, CDR1 MNHNS and CDR2 SASEGT. DNA of the CDR3: TGTGCCACCAGTGAAATTCGAGATACGCAGTATTTT. Its translation: CATSEIRDTQYF.

A word on this clonotype: With a much larger clone just one base away, this may be a read error. V gene TRBV29-1 combines with J gene TRBJ2-2; D ambiguous. From germline, CDR1 is SQVTM and CDR2 ANQGSEA. Deletions cut 4 bases from V and 6 bases from J, with 12 bases between. The CDR3 length is 13 residues. Written as DNA, the CDR3 is TGCAGCGTTGGCGACGGCCTGGCCGGGGAGCTGTTTTTT. Translating it yields CSVGDGLAGELFF.

This clonotype was seen at least ten times. This sequence joins TRBV5-1 and TRBJ1-1, with a possible D match to TRBD1 (5 bases). The length of the CDR3 is 15 residues. V lost 0 bases and J 7 bases, leaving 16 bases between the germline ends. CDR1 and CDR2 from the germline V gene are SGHRS and YFSETQ. For the CDR3, the DNA is TGCGCCAGCAGCTTGGCTGGCAGGGCCCGCGATGAAGCTTTCTTT. It encodes CASSLAGRARDEAFF.

The chain links TRBV12-3 or TRBV12-4 to TRBJ2-7, with 8 bases matching TRBD1. The CDR3 length is 14 residues. The V segment lost 4 bases and the J segment 7 bases; nucleotides outside the gene matches: 9. The CDR3, as DNA: TGTGCCAGCAGTTCGTCGCAGGGGGCTCGGGAGCAGTACTTC. Translating gives CASSSSQGAREQYF.

The CDR3 reads CATSLAGTDTQYF. The DNA of the CDR3 is TGTGCCACCTCGCTAGCGGGGACAGATACGCAGTATTTT. This sequence joins TRBV28 and TRBJ2-3, with 9 nucleotides matching TRBD2. This CDR3 has 13 amino acids. V gave up 10 bases and J gave up 3 bases; unmatched junction bases: 5. Germline values: CDR1 MDHEN, CDR2 SYDVKM.

At least ten counts were recorded for this clonotype. The chain joins TRBV30 to TRBJ2-7; TRBD1 agrees at 8 bases. This CDR3 has 12 amino acids. Germline CDR1 and CDR2: GTSNPN and SVGIG (reference sequence). With V trimmed by 4 bases and J by 2 bases, 1 base remained unmatched. CDR3 sequence: CAWMTGAYEQYF. In nucleotides, the CDR3 is TGTGCCTGGATGACAGGGGCCTACGAGCAGTACTTC.

Concerning this clonotype: With a much larger clone just one base away, this may be a read error. The gene calls are TRBV10-3 and TRBJ1-1; tentative D call: TRBD1 (6 bases). CDR1 and CDR2 from the germline V gene are ENHRY and SYGVKD. The CDR3 runs 13 residues. In nucleotides, the CDR3 is TGTGCCATCAGTAAGTCAGGGGACGCTGAAGCTTTCTTT. Protein sequence: CAISKSGDAEAFF.

This clonotype was found a few times. The chain employs TRBV29-1 and TRBJ2-3, with D possibly TRBD1 on 6 matching bases. V lost 5 bases and J lost 3, with 9 bases in between. Per the germline V gene, CDR1 is SQVTM and CDR2 is ANQGSEA. The CDR3 has 12 residues. CDR3: CSVSRGTDTQYF. The CDR3 bases are TGCAGCGTTTCAAGGGGGACAGATACGCAGTATTTT.